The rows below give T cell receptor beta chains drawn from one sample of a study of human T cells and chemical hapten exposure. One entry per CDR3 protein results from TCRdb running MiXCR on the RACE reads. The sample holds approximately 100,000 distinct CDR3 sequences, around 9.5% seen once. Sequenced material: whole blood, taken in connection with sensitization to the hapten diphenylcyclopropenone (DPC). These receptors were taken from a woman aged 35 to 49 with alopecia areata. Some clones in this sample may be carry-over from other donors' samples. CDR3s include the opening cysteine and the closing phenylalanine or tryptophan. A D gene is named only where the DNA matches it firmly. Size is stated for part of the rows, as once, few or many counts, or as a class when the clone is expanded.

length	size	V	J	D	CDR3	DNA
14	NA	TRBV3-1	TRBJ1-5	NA	CASSQAYSNQPQHF	TGTGCCAGCAGCCAAGCGTATAGCAATCAGCCCCAGCATTTT
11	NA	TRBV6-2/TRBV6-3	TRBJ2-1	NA	CASSPYDEQFF	TGTGCCAGCAGCCCCTATGATGAGCAGTTCTTC
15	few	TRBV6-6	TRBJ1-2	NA	CASSYFPRAADGYTF	TGTGCCAGCAGTTACTTCCCCCGGGCCGCGGATGGCTACACCTTC
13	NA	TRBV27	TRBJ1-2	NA	CASRFSGFYGYTF	TGTGCCAGCAGGTTTTCAGGATTCTATGGCTACACCTTC
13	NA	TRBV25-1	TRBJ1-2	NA	CASSDYSNYGYTF	TGTGCCAGCAGTGACTATTCTAACTATGGCTACACCTTC
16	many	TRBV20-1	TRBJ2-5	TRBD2	CSAPPSYLAGEETQYF	TGCAGTGCTCCCCCATCTTACCTAGCGGGGGAAGAGACCCAGTACTTC
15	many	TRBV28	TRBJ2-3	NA	CASSLVRTSTDTQYF	TGTGCCAGCAGTTTAGTCAGAACTAGCACAGATACGCAGTATTTT
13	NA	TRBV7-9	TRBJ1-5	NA	CASSFSEEQPQHF	TGTGCCAGCAGCTTCAGCGAAGAGCAGCCCCAGCATTTT
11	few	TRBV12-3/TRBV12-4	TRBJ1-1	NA	CASSFGPRAFF	TGTGCCAGCAGTTTTGGCCCGCGGGCTTTCTTT
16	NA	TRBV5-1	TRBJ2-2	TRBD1	CASSPRTGEGTGELFF	TGCGCCAGCAGCCCCAGGACAGGGGAGGGCACCGGGGAGCTGTTTTTT
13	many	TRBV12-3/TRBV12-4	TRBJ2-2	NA	CASSFREAGELFF	TGTGCCAGCAGCTTCAGGGAGGCCGGGGAGCTGTTTTTT
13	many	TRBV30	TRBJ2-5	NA	CAWSVVREETQYF	TGTGCCTGGAGTGTAGTCAGGGAAGAGACCCAGTACTTC
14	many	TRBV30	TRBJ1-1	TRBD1	CAWRWRDRNTEAFF	TGTGCCTGGAGGTGGCGGGACAGGAACACTGAAGCTTTCTTT
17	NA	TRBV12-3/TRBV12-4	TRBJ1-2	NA	CASSSEPARGYNYGYTF	TGTGCCAGCAGTTCCGAACCAGCACGCGGGTATAACTATGGCTACACCTTC
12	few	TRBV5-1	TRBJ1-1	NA	CASSPEGTEAFF	TGCGCCAGCAGCCCGGAGGGGACTGAAGCTTTCTTT
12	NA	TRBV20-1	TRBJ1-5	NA	CSASQGGQPQHF	TGCAGTGCTAGTCAGGGAGGTCAGCCCCAGCATTTT
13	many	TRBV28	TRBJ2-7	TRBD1	CASYGQGSHEQYF	TGTGCCAGCTATGGACAGGGGTCACACGAGCAGTACTTC
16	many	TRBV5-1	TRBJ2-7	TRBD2	CASSLELAGGLYEQYF	TGCGCCAGCAGCTTGGAACTAGCGGGGGGACTATACGAGCAGTACTTC
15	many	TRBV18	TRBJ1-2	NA	CASSPMAQADYGYTF	TGTGCCAGCTCACCAATGGCTCAGGCTGACTATGGCTACACCTTC
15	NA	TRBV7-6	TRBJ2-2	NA	CASSPILGNTGELFF	TGTGCCAGCAGCCCAATTCTCGGGAACACCGGGGAGCTGTTTTTT
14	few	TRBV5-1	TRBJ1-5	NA	CASSFEGGNQPQHF	TGCGCCAGCAGCTTTGAAGGGGGCAATCAGCCCCAGCATTTT
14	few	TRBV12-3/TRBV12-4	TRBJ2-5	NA	CASSLGRSQETQYF	TGTGCCAGCAGTCTGGGACGATCCCAAGAGACCCAGTACTTC
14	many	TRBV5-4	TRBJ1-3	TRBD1	CASSFTGGGNTIYF	TGTGCCAGCAGCTTTACAGGGGGCGGAAACACCATATATTTT
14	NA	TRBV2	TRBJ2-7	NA	CASTPGLTSYEQYF	TGTGCCAGCACCCCGGGACTTACCTCCTACGAGCAGTACTTC
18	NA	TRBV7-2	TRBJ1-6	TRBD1	CASSPTGGSRVYNSPLHF	TGTGCCAGCAGCCCGACAGGGGGCTCAAGGGTATATAATTCACCCCTCCACTTT
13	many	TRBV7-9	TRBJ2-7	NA	CASSPGEIYEQYF	TGTGCCAGCAGCCCAGGGGAAATATACGAGCAGTACTTC
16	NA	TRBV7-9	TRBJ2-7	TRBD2	CASSPTGTDKRGEQYF	TGTGCCAGCAGCCCTACCGGGACGGACAAGCGGGGCGAGCAGTACTTC
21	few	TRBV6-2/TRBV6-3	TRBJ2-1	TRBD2	CASSYKSWASGGASSYNEQFF	TGTGCCAGCAGTTACAAATCCTGGGCTAGCGGGGGGGCGAGCTCCTACAATGAGCAGTTCTTC
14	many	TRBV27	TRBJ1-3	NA	CASKRADSGNTIYF	TGTGCCAGCAAGAGGGCGGACTCTGGAAACACCATATATTTT
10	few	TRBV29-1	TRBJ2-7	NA	CSVDSDQQYF	TGCAGCGTTGACAGTGATCAGCAGTACTTC
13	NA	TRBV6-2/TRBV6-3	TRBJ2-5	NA	CASKGSQVETQYF	TGTGCCAGCAAAGGGTCCCAAGTCGAGACCCAGTACTTC
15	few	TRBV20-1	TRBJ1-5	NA	CSARGEQGSNQPQHF	TGCAGTGCTAGGGGGGAACAGGGTAGCAATCAGCCCCAGCATTTT
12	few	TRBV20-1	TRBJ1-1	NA	CSAQQGGTEAFF	TGCAGTGCTCAACAGGGAGGCACTGAAGCTTTCTTT
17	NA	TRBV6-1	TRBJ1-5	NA	CASSEASRRGSNQPQHF	TGTGCCAGCAGTGAAGCGTCTCGGAGGGGGAGCAATCAGCCCCAGCATTTT
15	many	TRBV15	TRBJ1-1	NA	CATSREGQGNTEAFF	TGTGCCACCAGCAGAGAAGGGCAGGGTAACACTGAAGCTTTCTTT
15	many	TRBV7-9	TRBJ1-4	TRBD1	CASSLEGTVNEKLFF	TGTGCCAGCAGCTTAGAGGGGACAGTCAATGAAAAACTGTTTTTT
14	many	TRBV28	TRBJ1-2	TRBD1	CASSLGQVSYGYTF	TGTGCCAGCAGTTTGGGACAGGTCTCCTATGGCTACACCTTC
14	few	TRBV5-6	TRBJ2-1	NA	CASSSGNLGYEQFF	TGTGCCAGCAGCTCGGGGAACCTGGGTTATGAGCAGTTCTTC
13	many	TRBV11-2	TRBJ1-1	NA	CASSFTRNTEAFF	TGTGCCAGCAGCTTTACACGGAACACTGAAGCTTTCTTT
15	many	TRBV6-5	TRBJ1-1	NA	CASSYEPWGGTEAFF	TGTGCCAGCAGTTACGAGCCTTGGGGGGGGACTGAAGCTTTCTTT
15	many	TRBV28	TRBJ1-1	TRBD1	CASRETGGMNTEAFF	TGTGCCAGCAGGGAGACAGGGGGGATGAACACTGAAGCTTTCTTT
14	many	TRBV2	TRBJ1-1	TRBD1	CASRWDSLNTEAFF	TGTGCCAGCAGATGGGACAGCTTGAACACTGAAGCTTTCTTT
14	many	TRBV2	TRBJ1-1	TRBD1	CASRLGTGNTEAFF	TGTGCCAGCAGGCTCGGGACAGGGAATACTGAAGCTTTCTTT
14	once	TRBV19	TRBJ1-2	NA	CASSIGARTNGYTF	TGTGCCAGTAGTATAGGGGCCCGGACAAATGGCTACACCTTC
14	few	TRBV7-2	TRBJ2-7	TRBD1	CASSLSQGNYEQYF	TGTGCCAGCAGCTTGTCACAGGGGAACTACGAGCAGTACTTC
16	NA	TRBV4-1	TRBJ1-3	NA	CASSHQGAFGGNTIYF	TGCGCCAGCAGCCATCAAGGGGCCTTTGGTGGAAACACCATATATTTT
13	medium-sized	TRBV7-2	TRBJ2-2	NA	CASSFLNTGELFF	TGTGCCAGCAGCTTCCTAAACACCGGGGAGCTGTTTTTT
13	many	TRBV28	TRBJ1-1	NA	CATNRGAPTEAFF	TGTGCCACCAATCGAGGGGCGCCCACTGAAGCTTTCTTT
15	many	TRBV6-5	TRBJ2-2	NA	CASSRADRTTGELFF	TGTGCCAGCAGTCGTGCTGACAGGACCACCGGGGAGCTGTTTTTT
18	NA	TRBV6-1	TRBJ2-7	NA	CASSEALVTGTLTYEQYF	TGTGCCAGCAGTGAAGCGCTAGTTACCGGGACACTTACCTACGAGCAGTACTTC
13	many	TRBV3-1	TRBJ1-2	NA	CASSQGPAHGYTF	TGTGCCAGCAGCCAGGGGCCGGCCCATGGCTACACCTTC